One sample yielded the 10 T cell receptor beta chains listed below, sequenced in a study of radiotherapy plus CTLA-4 blockade in lung cancer. Libraries were prepared by immunoSEQ multiplex PCR; TCRdb keeps only in-frame clonotypes and omits some of them. The table lists about 60,000 clones, about 70% of them singletons. This sample comprised peripheral blood, obtained from a patient treated with radiotherapy plus ipilimumab. These receptors were taken from a human donor with non-small cell lung cancer whose response to radiotherapy plus ipilimumab could not be evaluated.

This chain connects TRBV29-1 to TRBJ2-5; 7 nucleotides agree with TRBD1. The DNA end lines up better with TRBJ2-7; the J call may be wrong. This CDR3 is 12 amino acids long. The germline V gene encodes CDR1 SQVTM and CDR2 ANQGSEA. CDR3 loop: CSGRTGSYEQYF. The DNA for the CDR3 is TGCAGCGGACGGACAGGATCCTACGAGCAGTACTTC.

V and J are TRBV5-1 and TRBJ2-1; TRBD2 is a possible D gene (5 bases). This CDR3 is built from 11 residues. The germline V gene has CDR1 SGHRS and CDR2 YFSETQ. Trimming removed 2 bases from V and 12 bases from J, with 9 bases in between. In nucleotides, the CDR3 is TGCGCCAGCAGCTTTGAGGGTTTGCAGTTCTTC. The encoded protein is CASSFEGLQFF.

The V call is TRBV2, the J call TRBJ2-5, with a tentative D call TRBD2 (5 bases). Germline CDR1 SNHLY, CDR2 FYNNEI. This CDR3 has 13 residues. V was trimmed by 6 bases and J by 0 bases, leaving 8 bases between them. The CDR3 reads CASRTGYQETQYF. DNA of the CDR3: TGTGCCAGCAGGACGGGGTACCAAGAGACCCAGTACTTC. Full variable domain (remainder filled in from reference TRBV2 and TRBJ2-5): EPEVTQTPSHQVTQMGQEVILRCVPISNHLYFYWYRQILGQKVEFLVSFYNNEISEKSEIFDDQFSVERPDGSNFTLKIRSTKLEDSAMYFCASRTGYQETQYFGPGTRLLVL.

This chain links TRBV4-2 with TRBJ2-4; D is perhaps TRBD1 (5 bases). Germline CDR1 and CDR2: LGHNA and YNFKEQ. CDR3 size: 16 residues. Between the trimmed V and J ends, which lost 0 bases and 0 bases, there was a span of 9 bases. CDR3 DNA: TGTGCCAGCAGCCAAGAGAGGACACTAGCCAAAAACATTCAGTACTTC. It encodes CASSQERTLAKNIQYF.

The chain joins TRBV2 to TRBJ1-1; D is unclear. Germline V gene sequence: CDR1 SNHLY, CDR2 FYNNEI. V lost 8 bases and J lost 5, with 6 bases in between. The CDR3 loop spans 10 amino acids. The CDR3 protein is CASGRTEAFF. CDR3 DNA: TGTGCCAGCGGGAGAACTGAAGCTTTCTTT.

The genes are TRBV5-5 and TRBJ2-5; 11 bases line up with TRBD2. The CDR3 runs 16 residues. V trimming: 2 bases; J trimming: 2 bases; junction bases outside the gene matches: 5. Germline V gene data show CDR1 as SGHKS and CDR2 as YYEKEE (reference sequence). The CDR3 DNA follows: TGTGCCAGCAGCTTCGGGACTAGCGGCACACAAGAGACCCAGTACTTC. Its protein is CASSFGTSGTQETQYF.

Only a few counts were recorded for this clone. The rearrangement links TRBV7-9 to TRBJ2-3, with TRBD2 as a possible D gene (6 bases). The CDR3 sequence is 15 residues long. Germline assignment: CDR1 SEHNR and CDR2 FQNEAQ (reference sequence). Trimming cost V 5 bases and J 3 bases, with 15 bases left between them. CDR3 amino acids: CASSPSMGGTDTQYF. As DNA, the CDR3 is TGTGCCAGCAGCCCTTCTATGGGAGGAACAGATACGCAGTATTTT.

The chain links TRBV19 to TRBJ1-2, with TRBD1 matching over 7 bases. Germline V lookup: CDR1 LNHDA, CDR2 SQIVND (reference sequence). This CDR3 has 14 residues. V was pared by 5 bases and J by 4 bases, with 7 bases of the junction left unmatched. The CDR3 loop reads CASSPRQGAYGYTF. CDR3 in DNA: TGTGCCAGTAGTCCTCGACAGGGCGCCTATGGCTACACCTTC.

In its sample, this clone was seen once. The V call is TRBV7-2, the J call TRBJ2-2; 9 bases align to TRBD2. The CDR3 covers 18 residues. Germline CDR1 and CDR2: SGHTA and FQGNSA. J was trimmed by 2 bases and V by 5 bases; bases with no gene match: 12. The CDR3 reads CASSPMAIAGDNTGELFF. The DNA of the CDR3 is TGTGCCAGCAGCCCTATGGCGATAGCGGGGGACAACACCGGGGAGCTGTTTTTT.

The chain combines TRBV18 with TRBJ2-3; D possibly corresponds to TRBD1 (6 bases). The CDR3 is 14 residues long. Germline CDR1 and CDR2: KGHSH and LQKENI. V shed 6 bases and J shed 2 bases, with 12 bases lying between them. CDR3 DNA sequence: TGTGCCAGCTCGGGGGACACTCACACAGATACGCAGTATTTT. It yields the protein CASSGDTHTDTQYF.